These 3 T cell receptor beta chains share one sample of origin, sequenced in a study of blood T cell repertoires in COVID-19. Clones were sequenced by immunoSEQ multiplex PCR, and TCRdb holds only the in-frame ones, with some missing. The sample holds 250,000 to 350,000 clones; 80% to 90% are singletons and the top ten take 6% to 8%. The specimen sequenced was peripheral blood. The receptors come from a woman aged 50 to 60 with COVID-19, enrolled during active disease.

V usage is TRBV9 and J usage is TRBJ2-2; the D gene is possibly TRBD2 (5 bases). This CDR3 is built from 13 residues. V shed 5 bases and J shed 4 bases, with 9 bases lying between them. Germline V gene data show CDR1 as SGDLS and CDR2 as YYNGEE. The CDR3: CASRNRGTGELFF. The DNA for the CDR3 is TGTGCCAGCAGGAACCGGGGCACCGGGGAGCTGTTTTTT.

The CDR3 DNA sequence: TGTGCCAGCAGTTACGGCATGAACACTGAAGCTTTCTTT. It encodes CASSYGMNTEAFF. The genes are TRBV6-5 and TRBJ1-1; no clear D gene. CDR1 and CDR2 (germline): MNHEY, SVGAGI. V was cut by 2 bases and J by 0 bases, with 4 bases left in between. The CDR3 is 13 amino acids.

The gene calls are TRBV15 and TRBJ2-1, with TRBD2 identical over 14 bases. CDR3 length: 20 amino acids. Germline V gene lookup returns CDR1 LNHNV and CDR2 YYDKDF (reference sequence). V trimming: 0 bases; J trimming: 0 bases; junction bases outside the gene matches: 7. The CDR3 DNA sequence: TGTGCCACCAGCAGAGATTTGACTAGCGGGAGGGGGAGCTCCTACAATGAGCAGTTCTTC. This gives the protein CATSRDLTSGRGSSYNEQFF. Combining the CDR3 with reference TRBV15 and TRBJ2-1 gives the whole variable domain DAMVIQNPRYQVTQFGKPVTLSCSQTLNHNVMYWYQQKSSQAPKLLFHYYDKDFNNEADTPDNFQSRRPNTSFCFLDIRSPGLGDTAMYLCATSRDLTSGRGSSYNEQFFGPGTRLTVL.